This T cell receptor beta chain came from a study of blood T cells in healthy people across ages. Through a sample-barcoded 5' primer and a J-beta primer mix, a second PCR was run for 7 to 11 cycles. One entry per CDR3 protein results from TCRdb running MiXCR on the 5' RACE reads. The sample lists about 1.4 million distinct CDR3 sequences; 55% to 75% were seen once. The V and J ends lost 6 bases and 0 bases respectively, with 11 bases between them. Looked up from germline, CDR1 is DFQATT and CDR2 is SNEGSKA (reference sequence). This CDR3 comprises 13 residues. The chain employs TRBV20-1 and TRBJ1-2, with no clear D. The receptor comes from a man aged 18-30 years in good health. Input material: blood. The CDR3 DNA reads TGCAGTGCGAAGGAACAAGCTAACTATGGCTACACCTTC. Amino acids: CSAKEQANYGYTF.